These 13 T cell receptor beta chains were sequenced from one sample in a study. Cells sorted as Tregs were CD4+, CD25+ and CD127-/low. TCRdb analysed the 5' RACE reads with MiXCR anew, one entry per CDR3 protein. The sample includes fewer than 75,000 distinct CDR3 sequences, around 24% seen only once; the top ten take roughly 2.2%. Sequencing was done on a sample of tumor-infiltrating Tregs sorted from the breast tumor. These receptors all come from a female donor with breast cancer.

This clonotype was observed many times. The V gene is TRBV7-9, the J gene TRBJ1-1; D might be TRBD1 (6 bases). Germline V lookup: CDR1 SEHNR, CDR2 FQNEAQ (reference sequence). The ends were cut back, 8 bases at V and 1 base at J, with 8 bases in the middle. The CDR3 contains 12 residues. CDR3 region: CASQTGNTEAFF. The CDR3 bases are TGTGCCAGCCAGACAGGGAACACTGAAGCTTTCTTT.

This clonotype was picked up many times. V usage is TRBV12-3 or TRBV12-4 and J usage is TRBJ2-3; 15 bases map to TRBD2. V dropped 6 bases and J dropped 2; count of bases not matched to a gene: 6. The CDR3 runs 17 residues. The DNA for the CDR3 is TGTGCCAGCAGGGCGGGACTAGCGGGGGGATTCACAGATACGCAGTATTTT. As protein: CASRAGLAGGFTDTQYF.

The V and J genes are TRBV2 and TRBJ1-1, with D perhaps TRBD1 (6 bases). The CDR3 extends over 13 amino acids. V was cut by 6 bases and J by 1 base, with 9 bases left in between. CDR1 and CDR2 from the germline V gene are SNHLY and FYNNEI. In DNA, the CDR3 is TGTGCCAGCAGCGGACAGTCGAACACTGAAGCTTTCTTT. This translates into CASSGQSNTEAFF.

The sample holds a few counts of this clonotype. The CDR3 bases are TGTGCCAGCAGCCTCATAGCGGGGGTCGAGACCCAGTACTTC. This translates into CASSLIAGVETQYF. The chain carries TRBV12-3 or TRBV12-4 and TRBJ2-5; the match to TRBD2 covers 9 bases. Trimming at V came to 6 bases and at J to 5 bases, leaving 7 bases not matched to a gene. The CDR3 sequence is 14 residues long.

In this sample, this clonotype turned up a few times. V usage is TRBV20-1 and J usage is TRBJ1-4, with D tentatively TRBD1 (5 bases). The CDR3 is 15 residues long. V lost 0 bases and J 5 bases, leaving 13 bases between the germline ends. CDR1 and CDR2 from the germline V gene are DFQATT and SNEGSKA (reference sequence). The CDR3, as DNA: TGCAGTGCTAGAGATCTGAAGGGGAGGAATGAAAAACTGTTTTTT. It is translated as CSARDLKGRNEKLFF.

This clonotype occurred many times. The gene calls are TRBV10-1 and TRBJ2-7; tentatively, D is TRBD1 or TRBD2 (5 bases each). Trimming left V 5 bases short and J 6 bases short, with 14 bases between. The CDR3 has 13 amino acids. Germline V lookup: CDR1 WNHNN, CDR2 SYGVQD (reference sequence). Written as DNA, the CDR3 is TGCGCCAGCAGTCGCTATAGTGGGGGCGAGCAGTACTTC. Its translation: CASSRYSGGEQYF.

Note on this clonotype: This may be a read error, as it is one base from a much larger clone. Since the CDR3 does not end with the conserved phenylalanine or tryptophan, this likely comes from a read error. This chain links TRBV7-8 with TRBJ2-1; D remains unclear. The CDR3 contains 14 residues. V was trimmed by 6 bases and J by 5 bases, leaving 14 bases between them. The germline CDR1 and CDR2 sequences are SGHVS and FQNEAQ. CDR3 DNA: TGTGCCAGCAGTTCCGTGACTTCTGACAATGAGCAGTTCTCC. Amino acid sequence: CASSSVTSDNEQFS.

V and J are TRBV10-2 and TRBJ2-7; no firm D call. In germline, CDR1 is WSHSY, CDR2 SAAADI. Trimming shortened V by 0 bases and J by 0 bases, and 9 bases separated the two germline ends. The CDR3 totals 15 residues. For the CDR3, the DNA is TGCGCCAGCAGTGAGTCGGGATCCGCCTCCTACGAGCAGTACTTC. Translated: CASSESGSASYEQYF.

This clonotype has just a few counts. The chain joins TRBV4-2 to TRBJ1-4, with 7 bases matching TRBD1. Germline V CDR1 and CDR2: LGHNA, YNFKEQ. The junction had 11 bases not matched to a gene; V was cut back by 4 bases and J by 3 bases. The CDR3 is 17 residues long. The CDR3 bases are TGTGCCAGCAGCCTGGGTCCTTTGGGGACAGCTAATGAAAAACTGTTTTTT. Translation: CASSLGPLGTANEKLFF.

The chain joins TRBV7-2 to TRBJ2-5, with TRBD1 as a possible D gene (6 bases). The CDR3 sequence is 15 residues long. Germline CDR1 SGHTA, CDR2 FQGNSA. The germline V and J ends were trimmed by 5 bases and 5 bases, with 18 bases remaining between them. CDR3 DNA sequence: TGTGCCAGCAGCCTCGGGACAAGATGGGGGGAGACCCAGTACTTC. As protein: CASSLGTRWGETQYF. The complete variable domain, with remaining parts taken from reference TRBV7-2 and TRBJ2-5, reads GAGVSQSPSNKVTEKGKDVELRCDPISGHTALYWYRQSLGQGLEFLIYFQGNSAPDKSGLPSDRFSAERTGGSVSTLTIQRTQQEDSAVYLCASSLGTRWGETQYFGPGTRLLVL.

In this sample, this clonotype turned up many times. This chain uses TRBV6-2 or TRBV6-3 with TRBJ2-1; 10 nucleotides match TRBD2. CDR1 is MNHEY, CDR2 SVGEGT, per germline. CDR3 length: 15 amino acids. After removal of 4 bases from V and 8 bases from J, the junction contained 8 bases not matched to a gene. CDR3 nucleotide sequence: TGTGCCAGCAGTTTAGCGGGAGGCAGCTTCGATGAGCAGTTCTTC. Protein product: CASSLAGGSFDEQFF.

This chain joins TRBV7-9 and TRBJ1-1, with D possibly matching TRBD1 (6 bases). Germline CDR1 reads SEHNR; CDR2 reads FQNEAQ (reference sequence). This CDR3 region has 12 residues. V was shortened by 6 bases and J by 6 bases, with 11 bases between the two germline ends. Here the CDR3 reads CASRQGGAEAFF. DNA for the CDR3: TGTGCCAGCAGACAAGGGGGGGCTGAAGCTTTCTTT.

V usage is TRBV9 and J usage is TRBJ2-1, with 12 bases lining up with TRBD2. CDR3 length equals 16 residues. Per germline, CDR1 SGDLS and CDR2 YYNGEE. V trimming: 2 bases; J trimming: 4 bases; junction bases outside the gene matches: 4. The CDR3 spells CASSVRGTSGYNEQFF. As DNA, the CDR3 is TGTGCCAGCAGCGTCCGGGGGACTAGCGGGTACAATGAGCAGTTCTTC.